This TCR beta chain was observed in a study of shared clonotypes between healthy human individuals. Study-level information: CD8 memory received one plate per donor, CD8 naive two, CD4 memory three and CD4 naive three.

J was trimmed by 10 bases and V by 2 bases; bases with no gene match: 11. Germline V gene sequence: CDR1 MNHNY, CDR2 SVGAGI (reference sequence). This CDR3 has 16 amino acids. In the sorted-subset replicate PCRs, about 200 ng DNA, around 30,000 T cell genomes, was used. The method was immunoSEQ multiplex PCR; TCRdb's version includes in-frame clones alone and lacks a portion of them. The sample lists about a million clones, 76% seen once, with about 1.5% in the top ten. The TCR was taken from a man between 18 and 35 years old in good health. The gene calls are TRBV6-6 and TRBJ2-1; 10 nucleotides align to TRBD2. Sequencing was carried out using memory CD4+ T cells sorted from blood. Subset described: CD45RA-negative fraction. CDR3 amino acids: CASSYRVSGGAGEQFF. The CDR3 coding sequence is TGTGCCAGCAGTTACAGGGTCAGCGGGGGGGCTGGAGAGCAGTTCTTC.